Below are 2 T cell receptor beta chains sequenced from a single sample in a study of T cell responses to AZD1222 COVID-19 vaccine. Method: immunoSEQ multiplex PCR; TCRdb's copy keeps in-frame clones and lacks some. The table records about 130,000 clones, less than 95% of them present only once. The sample in question was peripheral blood, obtained on day 0 of MenACWY control vaccination. The source is an adult in good health.

The V gene is TRBV19, the J gene TRBJ2-1; the match to TRBD1 covers 9 bases. Germline CDR1 reads LNHDA; CDR2 reads SQIVND (reference sequence). With 4 bases clipped from V and 4 bases from J, the junction kept 8 bases outside the gene matches. CDR3 size: 16 residues. CDR3 sequence: CASSTTGTGRYNEQFF. CDR3 in DNA: TGTGCCAGTAGTACCACCGGGACAGGGAGATACAATGAGCAGTTCTTC.

This clone was seen once. The V call is TRBV6-5, the J call TRBJ2-7, with 8 bases identical to TRBD2. The germline V gene encodes CDR1 MNHEY and CDR2 SVGAGI. There are 13 residues in the CDR3. V lost 7 bases to trimming and J lost 3 bases; unmatched junction nucleotides: 5. The CDR3 DNA is TGTGCCAGCACGGGAGGGTACGTCTACGAGCAGTACTTC. Protein sequence: CASTGGYVYEQYF.